This TCR beta chain was documented in a study of cytomegalovirus exposure and HLA in healthy donors (dated by TCRdb to the late 2010s). The study in broad terms: An earlier analysis of roughly 500 of the donors reported 276 Gb of sequence data and 95 million to 130 million unique TCR beta sequences obtained from about 179 million T cells. Among the 398 genotyped donors, about 83% belonged to the genetic ancestry cluster associated with self-reported Caucasian donors. To predict cytomegalovirus infection status, the study combined high-throughput TCR immunosequencing, statistical association of individual TCRs with disease status, and machine learning. In a later analysis, previously published TCR beta repertoires from roughly 710 donors were re-analyzed and high-resolution HLA genotyping was added so that TCR occurrence patterns could be studied. Rather than using new phenotypic data, the later analysis identified candidate immune exposures from TCR beta sequences and from how often those sequences occurred across donors. The study aimed to test whether cataloging public T cell receptors could reveal signatures of past pathogen exposure. The number of donors typed differed by locus, with 629-630 for A, B, C, DRB1 and DQB1, approximately 500 for DQA1, over 600 for DPA1, and under 490 for DPB1. The study profiled the T cell repertoires of some 610 subjects by immunosequencing and related them to cytomegalovirus serostatus. A later genetic analysis used genome-wide SNP genotypes for about three fifths of the 666 donors, treating that subset as a discovery cohort. Both class I and class II loci were covered by HLA typing, at four-digit resolution. A few DR-DQ haplotypes were handled as single units for association and clustering because linkage in the cohort was strong. Donor age, sex, ethnicity and CMV serostatus were compiled alongside the repertoire data. Among roughly 400 genotyped donors of the cohort, an average of approximately 240,000 unique TCR beta nucleotide sequences was sequenced per donor, of which about 19% were non-productive. Every discovery cohort repertoire had been produced on one sequencing platform. Besides the first cohort of 550 to 750 subjects, a separate validation cohort made up of roughly 120 different subjects was used. An earlier analysis of 500 to 750 of the donors applied high-throughput TCR beta sequencing to assess whether each TCR beta V gene segment acted as functional or pseudogenic. An early release covering 550 to 650 HLA-typed donors comprised 250 to 350 gigabases of sequencing data and approximately 85 million unique TCR sequences.

What the authors observed across the whole study: In a later analysis, the rate of TCR association differed among HLA loci, with DRB1 alleles having the most associated TCRs and HLA-C alleles having the fewest. A few of the identified cytomegalovirus-associated TCR beta chains were confirmed in vitro to be specific for cytomegalovirus antigens. Linkage disequilibrium might explain the correlated functional status among segregating V segments, but an unknown experimental factor could not be excluded. Roughly uniform sequencing depth across donors was assumed in presence/absence analyses, although this assumption may not hold. Cytomegalovirus status was reported to be diagnosed by the classifier with high specificity and sensitivity in both the original and validation cohorts. Some IMGT-functional V segments, including TRBV6-2 and TRBV6-3, could not be told apart with the 87-base-pair reads, so those segments were excluded. Because counts were too low, more than 15 rarely observed V segments, including chromosome 9 orphons, were excluded from the earlier analysis of 587 of the donors. A later analysis found that HLA-associated TCR beta chains were more clonally expanded and had lower generation probabilities than equally common non-associated chains. Specific HLA alleles were associated with 16,951 TCR beta sequences at a false discovery rate of 0.05 in a later analysis. A total of 150 to 200 TCR beta chains were listed by the study as associated with cytomegalovirus. In a later analysis, most CMV-associated TCR beta chains were found to appear HLA-restricted, with HLA associations seemingly driven largely by CMV exposure. V-gene and J-gene trimming of TCR beta chains was associated with a missense DCLRE1C variant in a later genetic analysis, and the association was replicated in an independent cohort. The authors suggested that the approach could potentially be extended to other disease states and immunological phenotypes. A cluster of highly shared sequence variants was judged likely to be a technical artifact of the sequencing pipeline. A later analysis reported that several top co-occurrence clusters appeared linked to parvovirus B19, influenza, CMV and Epstein-Barr virus. When HLA alleles, especially DR and DQ, strongly co-occurred, attributing TCR associations to individual alleles was difficult. In an earlier analysis of a few hundred of the donors, most TCR beta V segments were observed in productive rearrangements about 87% or about 30% of the time, broadly matching IMGT annotations. A later genetic analysis reported fewer N-insertions in productive TCRs among donors in an Asian-associated ancestry cluster than the 666-donor mean. A further reported finding was that TCR beta sequences accurately predicted the HLA-A and HLA-B alleles for most subjects in the first cohort. The only immune exposure information available for the cohort was CMV serostatus. Because HLA typing was unavailable for some donors at each locus, only the typed subset was used in association tests. This cohort had only TCR beta chains sequenced, and the lack of alpha or paired-chain data limited which features could be detected. Across donors, most TCR sequences were observed very rarely, whereas some public TCRs were present in many individuals.

The library was produced with the immunoSEQ multiplex PCR assay. For the multiplex PCR, a mixture combining 60 forward primers for TCR Vbeta segments and 13 reverse primers for TCR Jbeta segments was used. A multiplex PCR assay on genomic DNA amplified the CDR3 region of rearranged TCR beta genes. The amplified TCR beta libraries were sequenced on the Illumina HiSeq System as 87-base-pair reads. The paper's processing steps were these. A later analysis tallied 75 million to 95 million unique TCR beta chains across the 650 to 750 repertoires, and about 10 million of those chains were shared by two or more donors. To remove PCR and sequencing errors, raw reads were error-corrected and collapsed into unique sequences using a nearest-neighbor algorithm that merged closely related sequences. CDR3 sequences were aligned to IMGT reference sequences to assign V, D and J gene segments. For a sequence to be retained, at least a six-nucleotide match to both a V gene segment and a J gene segment was required. A rearrangement counted as productive if the CDR3 had no stop codons and remained in frame with V and J, and every other rearrangement counted as non-productive. CDR3 was defined by IMGT convention, running from the second conserved V-encoded cysteine to the conserved J-encoded phenylalanine. In an earlier analysis of more than 550 of the donors, sequences lacking an unambiguous match to a single V gene segment were excluded. In an earlier analysis of approximately 610 of the donors, V segments were called functional above 56.7% productive rearrangements and were called segregating when the between-donor standard deviation exceeded 5%. A statistical classification framework was developed to diagnose cytomegalovirus status using the catalog of TCR beta chain sequences. V and J gene assignment, in a later analysis, came from comparing TCR nucleotide sequences with IMGT/GENE-DB human TR gene sequences. In a later analysis, CDR3 sequences and most-parsimonious VDJ recombination scenarios were assigned using the TCRdist pipeline. A later analysis defined each TCR beta chain by its CDR3 amino acid sequence plus V-gene family, and excluded reads lacking a unique V-gene family. A later analysis removed roughly 590 highly shared, low-generation-probability nucleotide sequences to deal with suspected cross-contamination and a sequencing artifact. In a later analysis, a clonal expansion index for each public chain was calculated from normalized within-repertoire ranks of inferred template counts. In a later analysis, generation probabilities were computed with a VDJ recombination model fitted to out-of-frame rearrangements, and the resulting probabilities were checked against IGoR. In a later analysis, hypergeometric tests were used to score TCR-TCR, TCR-HLA and TCR-CMV co-occurrence, with a repertoire-size bias correction applied to TCR pairs. False discovery rates were estimated in a later analysis by permuting HLA or CMV assignments 20 times. In a later analysis, co-occurring TCRs were grouped with DBSCAN, and TCRdist sequence similarity was added when clustering was performed within HLA-allele-positive subsets. Repertoires with fewer than 30,000 or more than 120,000 public chains were left out of co-occurrence clustering, as were five repertoires with anomalous nucleotide sharing. As stored in TCRdb, this immuneACCESS dataset retains in-frame rearrangements with V and J assigned. A fraction of the clones does not appear; measured against another copy, unresolved V genes explain less than half of the discrepancy, and the remainder lacks a known reason. V and J calls and clone size are given by that table; D and trimming were obtained from the DNA. This sample is represented by some 130,000 clones; roughly two thirds of them were singletons. The ten top clones hold over 1.5% of the sample.

Its CDR3 holds 19 amino acids, cysteine through phenylalanine. CDR3 DNA only is kept here, 57 bases in frame from base 1. V loses 4 bases at its end and J loses 4 bases; junction bases beyond the gene matches: 19. According to the germline V gene, CDR1 reads SGHRS and CDR2 reads YFSETQ. As regards this clone: Its specific antigen is unknown. Base quality data are lacking; no much larger clone is found one base away.

The cohort consisted of some 730 healthy bone marrow donors. All cohort members were sampled while nominally healthy, although unrecorded immune exposures were likely present. The donor tested CMV seropositive, placing the donor among the 250 to 300 seropositive members of the cohort. A peripheral blood sample was provided by each donor, and peripheral blood mononuclear cells were used for TCR beta sequencing. Genomic DNA extraction from the blood cell samples was performed with the Qiagen DNeasy Blood Extraction Kit. Sequences were obtained from PBMCs. The TCR was taken from a man aged 30 to 45 in good health and CMV-seropositive. The chain employs TRBV5-1 and TRBJ2-3; TRBD2 agrees with 9 junctional bases. CDR3 region: CASSRSPTVAGEWADTQYF. The sequence in DNA is TGCGCCAGCAGCCGCTCCCCTACAGTAGCGGGAGAGTGGGCAGATACGCAGTATTTT.